This T cell receptor beta chain was identified during a study of cytomegalovirus exposure and HLA in healthy donors. On the study more broadly: According to later analysis, the same platform produced the 130 or so validation and 666 first-cohort repertoires.

Donors came from a validation cohort of 95 to 150 subjects, distinct from the first 666-subject cohort. Sequenced by immunoSEQ multiplex PCR; TCRdb stores in-frame clones only, minus some. Among more than 200,000 clones listed, around 90% were seen once. V was pared by 3 bases and J by 4 bases, with 12 bases between. From germline, CDR1 is LNHNV and CDR2 YYDKDF (reference sequence). The CDR3 is 15 amino acids. Source material: PBMCs. The chain links TRBV15 to TRBJ2-2; D is perhaps TRBD1 or TRBD2 (5 bases each). The source is a woman aged 25 to 39 in good health and CMV-seronegative. The CDR3 sequence: CATSSNQGATGELFF. CDR3 coding DNA: TGTGCCACCAGCAGCAACCAGGGAGCCACCGGGGAGCTGTTTTTT.